This T cell receptor beta chain is drawn from a study of T cell responses to AZD1222 COVID-19 vaccine. Whole-study context: Analysis merged second doses at about 4 or about 12 weeks. The study, taken as a whole, reports: The sample set comprised mostly white British donors with more females, and clonal diversity was possibly underestimated. All repertoire sampling was performed exclusively after the peak T cell response.

Notes on this clone: Antigen unknown.

Profiled with immunoSEQ multiplex PCR; TCRdb holds only in-frame clones, not every one. The data contain some 110,000 clones, more than 85% of them singletons. Germline CDR1 LNHNV, CDR2 YYDKDF (reference sequence). The CDR3 covers 16 residues. The V end was cut by 0 bases, the J end by 5 bases, with 14 bases between. The rearrangement links TRBV15 to TRBJ2-1; TRBD2 is a possible D gene (6 bases). The sample consisted of peripheral blood, taken on day 0 of AZD1222 vaccination. The TCR sequence derives from an adult in good health. DNA for the CDR3: TGTGCCACCAGCAGAGATCGGGCTAGCGCTCACAATGAGCAGTTCTTC. Translation: CATSRDRASAHNEQFF.